This entry lists 4 T cell receptor beta chains sequenced from one sample in a study of cytomegalovirus exposure and HLA in healthy donors. PCR amplification relied on 60 Vbeta primers (plus 13 Jbeta primers). The table came from immunoSEQ multiplex PCR; TCRdb's copy has only in-frame clones and leaves some out. Its table lists over 150,000 clones. Material for sequencing was PBMCs. The receptors stem from a boy younger than 18 in good health and CMV-seronegative.

The V and J genes are TRBV28 and TRBJ1-5; a possible D gene is TRBD1 (6 bases). V shed 7 bases and J shed 6 bases, with 16 bases lying between them. The CDR3 totals 14 residues. Germline V gene sequence: CDR1 MDHEN, CDR2 SYDVKM. CDR3 in amino acids: CASTLGAESQPQHF. As DNA, the CDR3 is TGTGCCAGCACCCTGGGGGCTGAGAGTCAGCCCCAGCATTTT.

This sequence joins TRBV5-1 and TRBJ2-1; 7 positions agree with TRBD2. After removal of 4 bases from V and 7 bases from J, the junction contained 17 bases not matched to a gene. CDR1 is SGHRS, CDR2 YFSETQ, per germline. The CDR3 spans 17 residues. The chain's CDR3 is CASSVPVAPGGGNEQFF. In nucleotides, the CDR3 is TGCGCCAGCAGCGTTCCGGTAGCGCCAGGCGGGGGTAATGAGCAGTTCTTC.

The chain has TRBV19 and TRBJ1-5; 9 bases align to TRBD1. V was clipped by 3 bases and J by 5 bases; unmatched bases: 5. The CDR3 is 15 amino acids. Germline CDR1 LNHDA, CDR2 SQIVND (reference sequence). The CDR3 region is CASSIGQGYDQPQHF. The CDR3 DNA sequence: TGTGCCAGTAGTATCGGACAGGGGTACGATCAGCCCCAGCATTTT.

The chain combines TRBV7-2 with TRBJ2-7; 9 bases map to TRBD2. CDR1 SGHTA and CDR2 FQGNSA come from the germline V gene. After removal of 5 bases from V and 1 base from J, the junction contained 12 bases not matched to a gene. This CDR3 region has 17 residues. This CDR3 is CASSPNRAGGTSYEQYF. The CDR3 region has the DNA TGTGCCAGCAGCCCTAATCGAGCGGGGGGAACATCCTACGAGCAGTACTTC.